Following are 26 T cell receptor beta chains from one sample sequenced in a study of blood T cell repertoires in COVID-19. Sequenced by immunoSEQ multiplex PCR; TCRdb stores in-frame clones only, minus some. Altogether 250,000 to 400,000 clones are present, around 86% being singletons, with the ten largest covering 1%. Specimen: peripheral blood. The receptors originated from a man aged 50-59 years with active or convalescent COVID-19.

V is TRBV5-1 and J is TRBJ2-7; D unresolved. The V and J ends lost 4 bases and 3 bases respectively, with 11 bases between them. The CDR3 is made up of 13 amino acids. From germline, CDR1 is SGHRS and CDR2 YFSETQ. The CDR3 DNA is TGCGCCAGCAGCGCGCTTAACGACTACGAGCAGTACTTC. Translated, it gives CASSALNDYEQYF.

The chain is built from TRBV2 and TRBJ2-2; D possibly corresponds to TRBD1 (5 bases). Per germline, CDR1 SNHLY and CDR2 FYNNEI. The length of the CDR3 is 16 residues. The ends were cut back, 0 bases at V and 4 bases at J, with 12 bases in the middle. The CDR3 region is CASSEAGVGVTGELFF. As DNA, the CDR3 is TGTGCCAGCAGTGAAGCAGGGGTTGGGGTCACCGGGGAGCTGTTTTTT.

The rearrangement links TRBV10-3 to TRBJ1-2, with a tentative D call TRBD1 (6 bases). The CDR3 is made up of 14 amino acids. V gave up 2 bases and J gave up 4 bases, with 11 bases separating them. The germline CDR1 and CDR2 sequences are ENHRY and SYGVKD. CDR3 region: CAISERQGSYGYTF. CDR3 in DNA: TGTGCCATCAGTGAGCGGCAGGGGAGCTATGGCTACACCTTC.

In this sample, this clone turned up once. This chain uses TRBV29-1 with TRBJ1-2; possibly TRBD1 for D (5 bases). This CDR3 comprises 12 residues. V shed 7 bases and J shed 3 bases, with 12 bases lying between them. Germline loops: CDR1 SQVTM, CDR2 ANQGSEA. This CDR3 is CSAPGTYYGYTF. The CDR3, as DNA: TGCAGCGCCCCCGGGACTTACTATGGCTACACCTTC.

The CDR3 region has the DNA TGTGCCAGCAGTTTGGACAGGGGGCATTACGAGCAGTACTTC. It yields the protein CASSLDRGHYEQYF. The J gene is TRBJ2-7, the V gene TRBV27; 11 bases match TRBD1. Per the germline V gene, CDR1 is MNHEY and CDR2 is SMNVEV (reference sequence). Losses at the gene ends were 3 bases for V and 4 bases for J; bases not matched to a gene: 2. This CDR3 is 14 amino acids long.

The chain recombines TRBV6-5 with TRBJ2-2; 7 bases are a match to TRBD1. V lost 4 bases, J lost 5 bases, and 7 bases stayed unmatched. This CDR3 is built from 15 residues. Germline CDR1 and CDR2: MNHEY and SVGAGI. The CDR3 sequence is CASSSQGVRTGELFF. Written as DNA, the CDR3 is TGTGCCAGCAGTTCCCAGGGGGTCCGGACCGGGGAGCTGTTTTTT.

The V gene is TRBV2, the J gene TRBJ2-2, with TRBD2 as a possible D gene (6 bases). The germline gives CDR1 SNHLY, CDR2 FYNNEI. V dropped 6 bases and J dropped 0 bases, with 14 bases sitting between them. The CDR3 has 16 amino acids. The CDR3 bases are TGTGCCAGCAGGCCGGGGAGGACCGCGAACACCGGGGAGCTGTTTTTT. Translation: CASRPGRTANTGELFF.

Here the CDR3 reads CAISELGNSGETQYF. The CDR3 DNA is TGTGCCATCAGTGAGTTGGGAAATAGCGGGGAGACCCAGTACTTC. The chain couples TRBV10-3 to TRBJ2-5, with 7 bases fitting TRBD2. This CDR3 is 15 amino acids long. CDR1 and CDR2 (germline): ENHRY, SYGVKD. After removal of 1 base from V and 5 bases from J, the junction contained 7 bases not matched to a gene.

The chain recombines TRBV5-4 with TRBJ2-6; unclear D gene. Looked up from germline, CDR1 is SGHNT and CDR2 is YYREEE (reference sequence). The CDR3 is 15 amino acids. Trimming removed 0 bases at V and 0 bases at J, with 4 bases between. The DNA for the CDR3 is TGTGCCAGCAGCTTGGACTCCTCTGGGGCCAACGTCCTGACTTTC. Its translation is CASSLDSSGANVLTF. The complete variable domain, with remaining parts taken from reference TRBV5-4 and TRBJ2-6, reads ETGVTQSPTHLIKTRGQQVTLRCSSQSGHNTVSWYQQALGQGPQFIFQYYREEENGRGNFPPRFSGLQFPNYSSELNVNALELDDSALYLCASSLDSSGANVLTFGAGSRLTVL.

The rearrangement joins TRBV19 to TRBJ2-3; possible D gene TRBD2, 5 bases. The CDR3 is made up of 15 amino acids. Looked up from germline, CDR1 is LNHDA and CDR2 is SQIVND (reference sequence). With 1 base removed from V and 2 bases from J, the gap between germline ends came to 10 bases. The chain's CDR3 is CASSIGLTNTDTQYF. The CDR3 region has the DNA TGTGCCAGTAGTATAGGTTTGACTAACACAGATACGCAGTATTTT.

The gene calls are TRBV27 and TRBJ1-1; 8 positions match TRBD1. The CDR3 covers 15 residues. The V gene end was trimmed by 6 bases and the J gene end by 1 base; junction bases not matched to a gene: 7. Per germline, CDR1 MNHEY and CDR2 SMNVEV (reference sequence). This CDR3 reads CASRRNRGENTEAFF. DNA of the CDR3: TGTGCCAGCAGACGAAACAGGGGGGAGAACACTGAAGCTTTCTTT.

The chain's CDR3 is CASSSTGATAGNQPQHF. DNA for the CDR3: TGTGCCAGCAGCTCCACAGGGGCTACGGCTGGCAATCAGCCCCAGCATTTT. This chain uses TRBV5-5 with TRBJ1-5; TRBD1 matches at 7 bases. Germline CDR1 is SGHKS and CDR2 is YYEKEE (reference sequence). This CDR3 has 17 amino acids. J was trimmed by 2 bases and V by 3 bases; bases with no gene match: 11.

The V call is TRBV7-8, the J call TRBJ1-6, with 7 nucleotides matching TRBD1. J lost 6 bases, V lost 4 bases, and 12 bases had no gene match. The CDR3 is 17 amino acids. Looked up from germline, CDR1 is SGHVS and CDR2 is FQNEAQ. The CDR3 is CASSSTGFGSSNSPLHF. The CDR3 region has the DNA TGTGCCAGCAGCTCGACAGGGTTTGGGTCTAGTAATTCACCCCTCCACTTT.

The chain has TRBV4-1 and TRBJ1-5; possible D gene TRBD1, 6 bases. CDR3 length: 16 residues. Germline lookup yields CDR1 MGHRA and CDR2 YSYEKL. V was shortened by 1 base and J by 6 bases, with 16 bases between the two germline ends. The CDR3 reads CASSQGSDSSGQPQHF. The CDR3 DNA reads TGCGCCAGCAGCCAAGGATCGGACAGTTCTGGTCAGCCCCAGCATTTT.

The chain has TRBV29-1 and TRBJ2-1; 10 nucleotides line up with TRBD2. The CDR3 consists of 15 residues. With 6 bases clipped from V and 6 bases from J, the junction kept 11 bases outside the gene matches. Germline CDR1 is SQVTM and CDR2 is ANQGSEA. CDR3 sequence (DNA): TGCAGCGTCTACGTCCTAGCGGGAGCTGGCAATGAGCAGTTCTTC. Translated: CSVYVLAGAGNEQFF.

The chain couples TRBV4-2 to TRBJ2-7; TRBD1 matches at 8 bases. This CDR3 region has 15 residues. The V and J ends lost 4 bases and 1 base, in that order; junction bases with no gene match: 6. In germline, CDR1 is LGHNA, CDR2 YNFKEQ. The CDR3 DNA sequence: TGTGCCAGCAGCCGAGATACAGGGGGGTCCTACGAGCAGTACTTC. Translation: CASSRDTGGSYEQYF.

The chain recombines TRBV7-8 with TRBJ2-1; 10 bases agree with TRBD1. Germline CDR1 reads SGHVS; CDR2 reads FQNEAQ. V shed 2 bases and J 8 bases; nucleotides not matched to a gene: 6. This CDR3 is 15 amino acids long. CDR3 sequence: CASSLRDRGRDEQFF. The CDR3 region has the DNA TGTGCCAGCAGCTTAAGGGACAGGGGTCGAGATGAGCAGTTCTTC.

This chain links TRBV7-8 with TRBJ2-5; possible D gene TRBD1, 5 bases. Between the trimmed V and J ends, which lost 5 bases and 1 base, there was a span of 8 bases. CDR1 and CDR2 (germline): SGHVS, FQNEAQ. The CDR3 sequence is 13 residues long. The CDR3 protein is CASSRDSQETQYF. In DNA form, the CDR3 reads TGTGCCAGCAGCCGAGACAGCCAAGAGACCCAGTACTTC. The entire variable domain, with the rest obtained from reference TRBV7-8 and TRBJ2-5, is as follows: GAGVSQSPRYKVAKRGQDVALRCDPISGHVSLFWYQQALGQGPEFLTYFQNEAQLDKSGLPSDRFFAERPEGSVSTLKIQRTQQEDSAVYLCASSRDSQETQYFGPGTRLLVL.

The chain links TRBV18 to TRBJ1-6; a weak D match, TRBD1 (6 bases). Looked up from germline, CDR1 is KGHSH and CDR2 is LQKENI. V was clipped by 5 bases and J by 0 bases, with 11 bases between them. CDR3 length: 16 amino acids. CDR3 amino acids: CASSVGASSYNSPLHF. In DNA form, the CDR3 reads TGTGCCAGCTCAGTGGGGGCCAGCTCCTATAATTCACCCCTCCACTTT.

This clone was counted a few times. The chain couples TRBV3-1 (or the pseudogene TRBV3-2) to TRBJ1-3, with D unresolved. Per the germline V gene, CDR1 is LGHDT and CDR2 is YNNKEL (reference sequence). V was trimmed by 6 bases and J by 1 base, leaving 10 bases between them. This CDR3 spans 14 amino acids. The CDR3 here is CASSLAISGNTIYF. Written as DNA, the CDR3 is TGTGCCAGCAGTTTGGCAATATCTGGAAACACCATATATTTT.

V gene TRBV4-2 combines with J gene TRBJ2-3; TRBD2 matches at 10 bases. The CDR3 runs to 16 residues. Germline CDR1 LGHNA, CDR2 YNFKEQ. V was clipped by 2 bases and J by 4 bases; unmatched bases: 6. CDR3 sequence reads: CASSQPAGGQSDTQYF. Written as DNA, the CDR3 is TGTGCCAGCAGCCAACCAGCGGGGGGGCAGTCAGATACGCAGTATTTT.

CDR3 sequence: CASSRVGEAYNSPLHF. The CDR3 DNA sequence: TGTGCCAGCAGCCGGGTGGGGGAGGCCTATAATTCACCCCTCCACTTT. The V gene is TRBV3-1 (or the pseudogene TRBV3-2), the J gene TRBJ1-6; tentatively, D is TRBD1 (5 bases). V was shortened by 4 bases and J by 2 bases, with 12 bases between the two germline ends. CDR3 size: 16 residues. Germline V lookup: CDR1 LGHDT, CDR2 YNNKEL (reference sequence).

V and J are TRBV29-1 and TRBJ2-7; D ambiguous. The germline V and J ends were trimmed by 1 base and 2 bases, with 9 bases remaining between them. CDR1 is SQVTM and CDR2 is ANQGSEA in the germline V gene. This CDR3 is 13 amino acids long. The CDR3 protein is CSVEADGAYEQYF. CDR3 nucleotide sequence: TGCAGCGTTGAAGCCGACGGAGCCTACGAGCAGTACTTC.

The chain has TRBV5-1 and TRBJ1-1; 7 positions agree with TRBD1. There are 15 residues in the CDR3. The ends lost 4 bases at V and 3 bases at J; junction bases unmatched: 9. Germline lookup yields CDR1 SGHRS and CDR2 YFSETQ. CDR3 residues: CASSTLTGRYTEAFF. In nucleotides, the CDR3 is TGCGCCAGCAGCACCCTGACAGGGCGGTACACTGAAGCTTTCTTT.

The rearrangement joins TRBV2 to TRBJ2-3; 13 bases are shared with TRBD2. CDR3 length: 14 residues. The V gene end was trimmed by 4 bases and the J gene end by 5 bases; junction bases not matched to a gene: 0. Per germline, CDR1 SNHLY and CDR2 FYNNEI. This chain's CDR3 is CASSGLAGGDTQYF. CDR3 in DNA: TGTGCCAGCAGTGGACTAGCGGGGGGAGATACGCAGTATTTT. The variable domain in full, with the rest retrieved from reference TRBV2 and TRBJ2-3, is EPEVTQTPSHQVTQMGQEVILRCVPISNHLYFYWYRQILGQKVEFLVSFYNNEISEKSEIFDDQFSVERPDGSNFTLKIRSTKLEDSAMYFCASSGLAGGDTQYFGPGTRLTVL.

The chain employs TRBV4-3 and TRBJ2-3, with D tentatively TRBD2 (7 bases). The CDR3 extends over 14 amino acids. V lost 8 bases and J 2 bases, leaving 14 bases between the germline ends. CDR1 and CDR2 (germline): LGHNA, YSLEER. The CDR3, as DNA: TGCGCCAGCGGAGGGGGGGCCCTCACAGATACGCAGTATTTT. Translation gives CASGGGALTDTQYF.